What follows are 29 T cell receptor beta chains derived from one specimen sequenced in a study of T cells in Graves' hyperthyroidism and ophthalmopathy. The source material, RNA transcripts, was used to amplify TCR beta CDR3 regions. A set of HTBI primers served as the primers for a first-round RT-PCR of the TCR CDR3. MiXCR, run by TCRdb on the multiplex PCR reads, gives a single entry per CDR3 protein. The table records some 620,000 distinct CDR3 sequences, about 16% of them present only once. What was sequenced was blood. The receptors stem from a woman aged 25 to 39 with Graves' hyperthyroidism.

In this sample, this clonotype turned up many times. The chain links TRBV28 to TRBJ2-1; D gene unclear. Deletions cut 5 bases from V and 9 bases from J, with 20 bases between. CDR3 length equals 15 residues. Per germline, CDR1 MDHEN and CDR2 SYDVKM. The CDR3 loop is CASSGQSLGSSEQFF. Written as DNA, the CDR3 is TGTGCCAGCAGTGGTCAGTCCTTAGGGTCAAGTGAGCAGTTCTTC.

V is TRBV6-5 and J is TRBJ1-3; D ambiguous. The CDR3 has 15 amino acids. Trimming took 4 bases from V and 2 from J, leaving 12 bases between them. CDR1 MNHEY and CDR2 SVGAGI come from the germline V gene. DNA of the CDR3: TGTGCCAGCAGTTCGGATCGATTCCCTGGAAACACCATATATTTT. This encodes CASSSDRFPGNTIYF.

This clonotype was counted ten times or more. The chain has TRBV20-1 and TRBJ2-1, with D possibly being TRBD1 or TRBD2 (5 bases each). Per germline, CDR1 DFQATT and CDR2 SNEGSKA (reference sequence). The CDR3 length is 16 residues. Trimming left V 3 bases short and J 0 bases short, with 15 bases between. The CDR3 nucleotides read TGCAGTGCTAGGGGACGAGCCGAACGCTCCTACAATGAGCAGTTCTTC. The encoded protein is CSARGRAERSYNEQFF.

This clonotype has only a few counts. V and J are TRBV9 and TRBJ1-1; D ambiguous. In germline, CDR1 is SGDLS, CDR2 YYNGEE. V gave up 5 bases and J gave up 3 bases, with 11 bases separating them. There are 13 residues in the CDR3. CDR3 protein: CASRGGDDTEAFF. In DNA, the CDR3 is TGTGCCAGCAGGGGCGGGGATGACACTGAAGCTTTCTTT.

This chain connects TRBV3-1 to TRBJ2-7; D is perhaps TRBD1 (6 bases). Looked up from germline, CDR1 is LGHDT and CDR2 is YNNKEL (reference sequence). V lost 3 bases and J 2 bases, leaving 14 bases between the germline ends. CDR3 size: 15 residues. The CDR3 region is CASSHPGTPPYEQYF. CDR3 bases: TGTGCCAGCAGCCATCCCGGGACACCACCCTACGAGCAGTACTTC.

This clonotype has a count of ten or more. The chain recombines TRBV11-2 with TRBJ2-1, with TRBD1 identical over 9 bases. From germline, CDR1 is SGHAT and CDR2 FQNNGV. V shed 5 bases and J 5 bases; nucleotides not matched to a gene: 7. CDR3 length: 15 amino acids. The CDR3 here is CASSQMGQGDNEQFF. The CDR3 nucleotides read TGTGCCAGCAGCCAAATGGGACAGGGAGACAATGAGCAGTTCTTC.

The CDR3 coding sequence is TGTGCCAGCAGCGTAGCCCCTGTCTATGGCTACACCTTC. This codes for CASSVAPVYGYTF. The chain joins TRBV9 to TRBJ1-2; no definite D call. The CDR3 length is 13 residues. Trimming took off 0 bases at V and 4 bases at J, with 7 bases between the two ends. From germline, CDR1 is SGDLS and CDR2 YYNGEE. Using reference TRBV9 and TRBJ1-2 for the parts outside the CDR3, the full variable domain is DSGVTQTPKHLITATGQRVTLRCSPRSGDLSVYWYQQSLDQGLQFLIQYYNGEERAKGNILERFSAQQFPDLHSELNLSSLELGDSALYFCASSVAPVYGYTFGSGTRLTVV.

The rearrangement links TRBV29-1 to TRBJ2-7, with D tentatively TRBD1 (7 bases). Germline lookup yields CDR1 SQVTM and CDR2 ANQGSEA. V gave up 3 bases and J gave up 2 bases, with 14 bases separating them. The CDR3 contains 14 residues. As DNA, the CDR3 is TGCAGCGTTGAGGGGGGACAGCGACCCTACGAGCAGTACTTC. It yields the protein CSVEGGQRPYEQYF.

The table lists this clonotype with many counts. The chain's CDR3 is CASSLGTTSDPDTQYF. The CDR3 region has the DNA TGTGCCAGCAGTTTAGGAACTACTAGTGATCCAGATACGCAGTATTTT. The V gene is TRBV27, the J gene TRBJ2-3, with a possible D match to TRBD2 (5 bases). V was clipped by 2 bases and J by 4 bases, with 16 bases between them. This CDR3 spans 16 amino acids. CDR1 is MNHEY, CDR2 SMNVEV, per germline (reference sequence).

The chain uses TRBV5-6 and TRBJ2-5; 9 bases are shared with TRBD1. The J segment lost 4 bases and the V segment lost 3 bases, leaving 4 bases of the junction unmatched. This CDR3 has 14 residues. In germline, CDR1 is SGHDT, CDR2 YYEEEE. CDR3 residues: CASSWDRVPETQYF. The CDR3 DNA sequence: TGTGCCAGCAGCTGGGACAGGGTCCCAGAGACCCAGTACTTC.

This clonotype was counted ten times or more. The V call is TRBV30, the J call TRBJ2-5, with 12 bases matching TRBD2. The junction had 3 bases not matched to a gene; V was cut back by 2 bases and J by 5 bases. Germline V gene sequence: CDR1 GTSNPN, CDR2 SVGIG (reference sequence). The length of the CDR3 is 14 residues. For the CDR3, the DNA is TGTGCCTGGAGTCCTAGCGGGAGGGAGGAGACCCAGTACTTC. Amino acids: CAWSPSGREETQYF.

The J gene is TRBJ2-1, the V gene TRBV20-1; D assignment may be TRBD1 or TRBD2 (5 bases each). Germline assignment: CDR1 DFQATT and CDR2 SNEGSKA (reference sequence). V was clipped by 5 bases and J by 10 bases, with 24 bases between them. The CDR3 is 15 residues long. The CDR3 is CSASTGTNPYREQFF. Written as DNA, the CDR3 is TGCAGTGCTTCAACCGGGACCAACCCCTACAGGGAGCAGTTCTTC.

In its sample, this clonotype was seen many times. This chain joins TRBV28 and TRBJ2-7; 10 nucleotides line up with TRBD2. V lost 4 bases, J lost 2 bases, and 5 bases stayed unmatched. CDR3 size: 15 residues. Germline loops: CDR1 MDHEN, CDR2 SYDVKM. The CDR3 DNA is TGTGCCAGCAGTTCGACCGGGACTAGCGCCTACGAGCAGTACTTC. Translating gives CASSSTGTSAYEQYF.

This clonotype was seen ten or more times. This chain links TRBV6-1 with TRBJ1-5; D call uncertain. The germline V gene encodes CDR1 MNHNS and CDR2 SASEGT. The CDR3 runs to 14 residues. V was shortened by 3 bases and J by 4 bases, with 10 bases between the two germline ends. Written as DNA, the CDR3 is TGTGCCAGCAGTGACCGGGTGGGGAATCAGCCCCAGCATTTT. Translating gives CASSDRVGNQPQHF.

Only one count was recorded for this clonotype. The rearrangement links TRBV5-1 to TRBJ1-5, with D possibly TRBD1 on 5 matching bases. This CDR3 region has 14 residues. The germline V and J ends were trimmed by 5 bases and 0 bases, with 9 bases remaining between them. CDR1 and CDR2 (germline): SGHRS, YFSETQ. The CDR3 loop is CASSRGDSNQPQHF. The CDR3 bases are TGCGCCAGCAGTAGGGGTGATAGCAATCAGCCCCAGCATTTT.

The CDR3 is CASSHRTGGGYEQYF. As DNA, the CDR3 is TGCGCCAGCAGCCATAGGACAGGGGGCGGCTACGAGCAGTACTTC. The V call is TRBV4-3, the J call TRBJ2-7; 11 bases are a match to TRBD1. The CDR3 runs to 15 residues. With 3 bases clipped from V and 3 bases from J, the junction kept 4 bases outside the gene matches. The germline CDR1 and CDR2 sequences are LGHNA and YSLEER.

A few counts support this clonotype. The V and J genes are TRBV27 and TRBJ2-3; 8 positions match TRBD2. Germline values: CDR1 MNHEY, CDR2 SMNVEV (reference sequence). The CDR3 covers 17 residues. V shed 1 base and J 0 bases; nucleotides not matched to a gene: 6. CDR3 amino acids: CASSLFALAGSTDTQYF. The CDR3 DNA follows: TGTGCCAGCAGTTTATTTGCCCTAGCGGGTAGCACAGATACGCAGTATTTT.

Written as DNA, the CDR3 is TGCAGTGCTAGTCAGTCCCGGGACGGGCCCTATGGCTACACCTTC. This translates into CSASQSRDGPYGYTF. The chain employs TRBV20-1 and TRBJ1-2, with a tentative D call TRBD1 (5 bases). V shed 3 bases and J shed 4 bases, with 18 bases lying between them. Germline CDR1 DFQATT, CDR2 SNEGSKA (reference sequence). The CDR3 consists of 15 residues.

This clonotype was seen at least ten times. V gene TRBV6-1 combines with J gene TRBJ1-1; the D is unclear. Deletions cut 7 bases from V and 2 bases from J, with 14 bases between. The CDR3 contains 14 residues. The V gene's germline CDR1 is MNHNS and CDR2 SASEGT. CDR3 loop: CASTYLTPNTEAFF. In nucleotides, the CDR3 is TGTGCCAGCACCTACTTGACACCTAACACTGAAGCTTTCTTT.

This clonotype was counted many times. The V gene is TRBV3-1, the J gene TRBJ2-7, with 7 bases identical to TRBD2. CDR1 is LGHDT and CDR2 is YNNKEL in the germline V gene (reference sequence). The V and J ends lost 4 bases and 3 bases, in that order; junction bases with no gene match: 6. CDR3 length: 14 amino acids. CDR3 in DNA: TGTGCCAGCAGCCGTTCAGCGGGGATCTACGAGCAGTACTTC. Translation gives CASSRSAGIYEQYF.

As for this clonotype: An end of the junction does not agree with germline; a read error may underlie this. J is TRBJ2-2 and V is TRBV29-1, with D uncertain. The CDR3 is 12 residues long. From germline, CDR1 is SQVTM and CDR2 ANQGSEA. The CDR3 sequence: CSTPAKTGELFF. The CDR3 DNA reads TGCAGCACACCGGCGAAAACCGGGGAGCTGTTTTTT.

This clonotype was seen many times. This rearrangement joins TRBV6-5 to TRBJ2-1; 8 bases line up with TRBD2. Per the germline V gene, CDR1 is MNHEY and CDR2 is SVGAGI. The CDR3 totals 16 residues. V lost 1 base and J lost 3; bases outside the gene matches: 5. Here the CDR3 reads CASSYLAGYSYNEQFF. The CDR3 nucleotides are TGTGCCAGCAGTTACTTAGCGGGATACAGCTACAATGAGCAGTTCTTC.

This clonotype was seen at least ten times. This rearrangement joins TRBV7-2 to TRBJ2-1; 10 bases fit TRBD2. The ends lost 6 bases at V and 4 bases at J; junction bases unmatched: 3. Germline V gene lookup returns CDR1 SGHTA and CDR2 FQGNSA. The CDR3 is 14 residues long. The CDR3 sequence: CASSRSGGYNEQFF. DNA for the CDR3: TGTGCCAGCAGTCGTAGCGGGGGGTACAATGAGCAGTTCTTC.

This clonotype came up a few times. The chain employs TRBV18 and TRBJ1-1; the D is unclear. CDR1 KGHSH and CDR2 LQKENI come from the germline V gene. V was cut by 4 bases and J by 5 bases, with 17 bases left in between. The CDR3 spans 15 residues. The CDR3 DNA is TGTGCCAGCTCACTATCACAGAGTGGGAGGACTGAAGCTTTCTTT. As protein: CASSLSQSGRTEAFF.

This clonotype has a count of ten or more. The chain has TRBV12-3 or TRBV12-4 and TRBJ1-1; D is unresolved. Trimming stripped 3 bases from V and 1 base from J, with 15 bases between. This CDR3 contains 16 residues. CDR3 protein: CASSFVLLLGNTEAFF. As DNA, the CDR3 is TGTGCCAGCAGTTTTGTTTTACTCCTAGGGAACACTGAAGCTTTCTTT.

This clonotype was counted ten times or more. V usage is TRBV18 and J usage is TRBJ2-2; TRBD1 is a possible D gene (7 bases). Per the germline V gene, CDR1 is KGHSH and CDR2 is LQKENI. Between the trimmed V and J ends, which lost 6 bases and 1 base, there was a span of 12 bases. The CDR3 contains 15 residues. The CDR3 DNA follows: TGTGCCAGCTCGCGGGACAGCGGGAACACCGGGGAGCTGTTTTTT. The encoded protein is CASSRDSGNTGELFF.

In nucleotides, the CDR3 is TGCAGTGCTAGAGGGGGGGCACTTGCCCGGAGAAGGCCCCAGCATTTT. Translating it yields CSARGGALARRRPQHF. The chain links TRBV20-1 to TRBJ1-5; D may be TRBD1 (6 bases). Trimming removed 1 base from V and 9 bases from J, with 22 bases in between. The CDR3 is made up of 16 amino acids. Germline V CDR1 and CDR2: DFQATT, SNEGSKA (reference sequence).

In its sample, this clonotype was seen many times. The V call is TRBV20-1, the J call TRBJ2-7; 12 bases agree with TRBD2. Trimming at V came to 0 bases and at J to 3 bases, leaving 9 bases not matched to a gene. CDR3 length equals 17 residues. Germline V CDR1 and CDR2: DFQATT, SNEGSKA (reference sequence). The CDR3 coding sequence is TGCAGTGCTAGAGAGCGACTAGCGGGAGATTTAGTCTACGAGCAGTACTTC. Translation gives CSARERLAGDLVYEQYF.

The table lists this clonotype with many counts. The rearrangement links TRBV27 to TRBJ1-5; 9 bases align to TRBD1. The trim removed 6 bases at V and 4 bases at J, leaving 10 bases unmatched. The germline V gene encodes CDR1 MNHEY and CDR2 SMNVEV (reference sequence). The CDR3 runs 16 residues. The CDR3 here is CASSDSDRGSNQPQHF. CDR3 nucleotide sequence: TGTGCCAGCAGCGACTCGGACAGGGGCTCGAATCAGCCCCAGCATTTT.